Listed below are T cell receptor beta chains from one sample, sequenced in a study of blood T cell repertoires in COVID-19. The assay was immunoSEQ multiplex PCR, and TCRdb's table has in-frame clones only and misses some. The table includes around 150,000 clones, around four fifths detected once. The specimen sequenced was peripheral blood. The receptors originated from a woman aged 80 or over with acute or convalescent COVID-19. The CDR3 runs from the conserved cysteine through the conserved F or W. Each record gives: CDR3 protein, V gene.

CDR3aa: CASSARDRGNQPQHF
v_gene: TRBV19

CDR3aa: CASSTEGGTQYF
v_gene: TRBV12-3/TRBV12-4

CDR3aa: CASSPGLAGTYEQYF
v_gene: TRBV27

CDR3aa: CASSHQGGMDTEAFF
v_gene: TRBV11-2

CDR3aa: CASSRQGKDQPQHF
v_gene: TRBV18

CDR3aa: CASSQAGTSGRASTDTQYF
v_gene: TRBV4-1

CDR3aa: CASSPPDRSSGNTIYF
v_gene: TRBV5-1

CDR3aa: CASSLSWTGLNTEAFF
v_gene: TRBV5-1

CDR3aa: CAWNGQGKGYGYTF
v_gene: TRBV30

CDR3aa: CASNPWDREIEAFF
v_gene: TRBV19

CDR3aa: CASSIPDRGQNQPQHF
v_gene: TRBV19

CDR3aa: CASGERISTNEKLFF
v_gene: TRBV6-5

CDR3aa: CAWSRGGYEQFF
v_gene: TRBV30

CDR3aa: CASTSRDRGPYYGYTF
v_gene: TRBV11-2

CDR3aa: CASSPTGQGGYTF
v_gene: TRBV7-9

CDR3aa: CATSHLTGGAYGYTF
v_gene: TRBV15

CDR3aa: CASSQQWFQETQYF
v_gene: TRBV3-1/TRBV3-2

CDR3aa: CASSGQGRRNTEAFF
v_gene: TRBV2

CDR3aa: CASGPPRTSVNEQFF
v_gene: TRBV12-5

CDR3aa: CSARGVTEAFF
v_gene: TRBV20-1

CDR3aa: CASSPRQGAAYEQYF
v_gene: TRBV7-6

CDR3aa: CAWATSSGKGTDTQYF
v_gene: TRBV30

CDR3aa: CASSTNYEQYF
v_gene: TRBV2

CDR3aa: CASSFHGTGHYGYTF
v_gene: TRBV7-2

CDR3aa: CASSRGPGTTAYEQYF
v_gene: TRBV27

CDR3aa: CASSGRLASSSYEQYF
v_gene: TRBV4-1

CDR3aa: CASSPAQELYGYTF
v_gene: TRBV18

CDR3aa: CASSWTGINTEAFF
v_gene: TRBV27

CDR3aa: CAISDRGAGLAYNEQFF
v_gene: TRBV10-3

CDR3aa: CATSDYINTEAFF
v_gene: TRBV10-2

CDR3aa: CAWRTALNTEAFF
v_gene: TRBV30

CDR3aa: CAISDGLAGTANTGELFF
v_gene: TRBV10-3

CDR3aa: CASSLSTGSERRFF
v_gene: TRBV5-1

CDR3aa: CASSLGTGAPNYGYTF
v_gene: TRBV5-1

CDR3aa: CASRDSLNTEAFF
v_gene: TRBV12-3/TRBV12-4

CDR3aa: CASSFRRASSYNEQFF
v_gene: TRBV7-2

CDR3aa: CASSFTSGKDEQFF
v_gene: TRBV2

CDR3aa: CASSAQQGPTEAFF
v_gene: TRBV5-1

CDR3aa: CASSVTSGGTGELFF
v_gene: TRBV9

CDR3aa: CASRTSGRLGDTQYF
v_gene: TRBV19

CDR3aa: CASSPTGETQYF
v_gene: TRBV12-3/TRBV12-4

CDR3aa: CAWSVRVNTGELFF
v_gene: TRBV30

CDR3aa: CASSGQGANNEQFF
v_gene: TRBV2

CDR3aa: CASSQAGLAFPDTQYF
v_gene: TRBV3-1/TRBV3-2

CDR3aa: CASSPTYNEQFF
v_gene: TRBV28

CDR3aa: CASSLVPQAGTEAFF
v_gene: TRBV5-4

CDR3aa: CASSPLTGGAGDTEAFF
v_gene: TRBV4-1

CDR3aa: CASSIPSSYEQYF
v_gene: TRBV3-1/TRBV3-2

CDR3aa: CASSIRREANEQFF
v_gene: TRBV19

CDR3aa: CASSQATGGASGYTF
v_gene: TRBV3-1/TRBV3-2

CDR3aa: CASRPTGDQPQHF
v_gene: TRBV2

CDR3aa: CSASKASDSYEQYF
v_gene: TRBV20-1

CDR3aa: CASSLTGEGYTF
v_gene: TRBV6-5

CDR3aa: CASSSIKGTNYEQYF
v_gene: TRBV7-9